Below, 7 T cell receptor beta chains from the same sample are listed, as sequenced in a study of T cell responses to AZD1222 COVID-19 vaccine. Generated by immunoSEQ multiplex PCR, the TCRdb table keeps only in-frame clones and is missing some. The data hold 200,000 to 300,000 clones, with 93% observed a single time. The specimen comprised peripheral blood, sampled on day 0 of AZD1222 vaccination. All receptors come from an adult in good health.

V usage is TRBV4-3 and J usage is TRBJ2-7; D is ambiguous. The CDR3 has 14 residues. V shed 0 bases and J shed 6 bases, with 12 bases lying between them. Germline assignment: CDR1 LGHNA and CDR2 YSLEER. DNA for the CDR3: TGCGCCAGCAGCCAAGATAGGGCCCTCGGCGAGCAGTACTTC. Protein: CASSQDRALGEQYF.

The CDR3 reads CSVVDRGRSETQYF. CDR3 coding DNA: TGCAGCGTTGTTGACAGGGGGCGATCGGAGACCCAGTACTTC. V is TRBV29-1 and J is TRBJ2-5; 10 positions agree with TRBD1. CDR1 and CDR2 (germline): SQVTM, ANQGSEA. The V gene end was trimmed by 4 bases and the J gene end by 5 bases; junction bases not matched to a gene: 7. CDR3 length equals 14 residues.

The chain carries TRBV5-1 and TRBJ2-1; 10 bases align to TRBD1. The germline V gene has CDR1 SGHRS and CDR2 YFSETQ. The CDR3 runs to 14 residues. The V gene end was trimmed by 6 bases and the J gene end by 7 bases; junction bases not matched to a gene: 7. CDR3 loop: CASIRTGGSNEQFF. In DNA form, the CDR3 reads TGCGCCAGCATTAGGACAGGGGGAAGTAATGAGCAGTTCTTC.

The chain carries TRBV30 and TRBJ2-7, with 9 bases lining up with TRBD1. The length of the CDR3 is 13 residues. Trimming took 5 bases from V and 6 from J; bases not matched to a gene: 8. CDR1 and CDR2 from the germline V gene are GTSNPN and SVGIG (reference sequence). CDR3 sequence reads: CAWRDREWSEQYF. CDR3 bases: TGTGCCTGGCGGGACAGGGAATGGTCCGAGCAGTACTTC.

J is TRBJ1-3 and V is TRBV7-8; D call uncertain. The CDR3 extends over 13 amino acids. From germline, CDR1 is SGHVS and CDR2 FQNEAQ. The V and J ends lost 2 bases and 5 bases respectively, with 7 bases between them. The CDR3 DNA reads as TGTGCCAGCAGCTTAAAAACACGAAACACCATATATTTT. It yields the protein CASSLKTRNTIYF.

This clone was seen just once. This chain links TRBV6-5 with TRBJ1-5; TRBD1 matches at 8 bases. The CDR3 is made up of 14 amino acids. Germline assignment: CDR1 MNHEY and CDR2 SVGAGI. The ends lost 7 bases at V and 0 bases at J; junction bases unmatched: 2. CDR3 DNA sequence: TGTGCCAGCAAAGGACAGGGTAGCAATCAGCCCCAGCATTTT. It is translated as CASKGQGSNQPQHF.

V is TRBV14 and J is TRBJ1-6, with a tentative D call TRBD1 (5 bases). The CDR3 is made up of 15 amino acids. Germline CDR1 SGHDN, CDR2 FVKESK. Trimming pared 4 bases from V and 10 bases from J, leaving 17 bases between. CDR3 in amino acids: CASSLTGGGGSPLHF. Here the CDR3 DNA reads TGTGCCAGCAGCCTCACGGGGGGAGGTGGCTCACCCCTCCACTTT.